Shown below are 24 T cell receptor beta chains from a single sample sequenced in a study of cytomegalovirus exposure and HLA in healthy donors. Vbeta (60) and Jbeta (13) primers were used in the PCR. Sequencing was performed with immunoSEQ multiplex PCR; in TCRdb, only in-frame clones are kept and a portion is missing. Among some 170,000 clones, about four fifths were seen once, and the ten largest hold around 2.6%. Sequenced input: PBMCs. These receptors were obtained from a female donor in good health and CMV-seronegative.

The rearrangement joins TRBV19 to TRBJ2-2, with D perhaps matching TRBD1 (6 bases). Germline-derived CDR1 and CDR2 are LNHDA and SQIVND (reference sequence). The CDR3 sequence is 16 residues long. V was cut by 3 bases and J by 4 bases, with 15 bases left in between. CDR3 sequence (DNA): TGTGCCAGTAGTATGCCCTTTTCAGGGGTCACCGGGGAGCTGTTTTTT. Protein: CASSMPFSGVTGELFF. Full variable domain (missing parts from reference TRBV19 and TRBJ2-2): DGGITQSPKYLFRKEGQNVTLSCEQNLNHDAMYWYRQDPGQGLRLIYYSQIVNDFQKGDIAEGYSVSREKKESFPLTVTSAQKNPTAFYLCASSMPFSGVTGELFFGEGSRLTVL.

This chain links TRBV7-6 with TRBJ2-7; D may be TRBD1 (6 bases). The germline V gene encodes CDR1 SGHVS and CDR2 FNYEAQ. The CDR3 has 16 residues. Trimming took off 0 bases at V and 6 bases at J, with 18 bases between the two ends. Written as DNA, the CDR3 is TGTGCCAGCAGCTTAGCGGGGGCAGGGGTGCCGGCCGAGCAGTACTTC. This codes for CASSLAGAGVPAEQYF.

CDR3 DNA sequence: TGTGCCAGTTCTCTCTACTCTGGGGCCAACGTCCTGACTTTC. Amino acids: CASSLYSGANVLTF. The V and J genes are TRBV9 and TRBJ2-6; no reliable D call. Germline CDR1 and CDR2: SGDLS and YYNGEE. This CDR3 region has 14 residues. With 8 bases removed from V and 0 bases from J, the gap between germline ends came to 9 bases.

This clone was counted a few times. The chain links TRBV18 to TRBJ2-6; 9 nucleotides agree with TRBD2. The CDR3 extends over 18 amino acids. Germline V gene data show CDR1 as KGHSH and CDR2 as LQKENI. Trimming at V came to 6 bases and at J to 1 base, leaving 10 bases not matched to a gene. This CDR3 reads CASSLGTSLFSGANVLTF. In nucleotides, the CDR3 is TGTGCCAGCTCCCTGGGGACTAGCCTTTTTTCTGGGGCCAACGTCCTGACTTTC.

V usage is TRBV9 and J usage is TRBJ1-1; D is undetermined. V lost 3 bases and J 2 bases, leaving 17 bases between the germline ends. This CDR3 region has 16 residues. Germline V gene data show CDR1 as SGDLS and CDR2 as YYNGEE. The CDR3 sequence is CASSARIGLDNTEAFF. CDR3 bases: TGTGCCAGCAGCGCCCGGATAGGTCTAGATAACACTGAAGCTTTCTTT.

In its sample, this clone was seen a few times. The V and J genes are TRBV12-5 and TRBJ2-2; perhaps TRBD1 as D (5 bases). The germline V gene has CDR1 LGHNT and CDR2 FRNRAP. Trimming left V 2 bases short and J 2 bases short, with 9 bases between. CDR3 length: 15 residues. The CDR3 here is CASGLLQGNTGELFF. CDR3 nucleotides: TGTGCTAGTGGTTTGCTGCAGGGAAACACCGGGGAGCTGTTTTTT. The entire variable domain, with the rest obtained from reference TRBV12-5 and TRBJ2-2, is as follows: DARVTQTPRHKVTEMGQEVTMRCQPILGHNTVFWYRQTMMQGLELLAYFRNRAPLDDSGMPKDRFSAEMPDATLATLKIQPSEPRDSAVYFCASGLLQGNTGELFFGEGSRLTVL.

The genes are TRBV7-2 and TRBJ2-1, with 9 bases aligning to TRBD2. The junction had 2 bases not matched to a gene; V was cut back by 0 bases and J by 2 bases. Per germline, CDR1 SGHTA and CDR2 FQGNSA. CDR3 length: 16 amino acids. The DNA for the CDR3 is TGTGCCAGCAGCTTAGCGCTAGCGGGGACCTACAATGAGCAGTTCTTC. Translation: CASSLALAGTYNEQFF.

The chain carries TRBV19 and TRBJ2-7; TRBD1 might be the D (5 bases). The germline V gene encodes CDR1 LNHDA and CDR2 SQIVND (reference sequence). V was shortened by 3 bases and J by 1 base, with 13 bases between the two germline ends. The CDR3 sequence is 15 residues long. The CDR3 here is CASSIDSQQSYEQYF. The DNA for the CDR3 is TGTGCCAGTAGTATTGACAGTCAACAATCCTACGAGCAGTACTTC.

The chain has TRBV2 and TRBJ2-5; TRBD1 matches 9 bases. TRBJ2-7 matches the DNA end more closely, so the J call is doubtful. The germline V gene encodes CDR1 SNHLY and CDR2 FYNNEI. The CDR3 loop spans 14 amino acids. DNA of the CDR3: TGTGCCAGCACAGGGGGACAGGGCTCCTACGAGCAGTACTTC. It encodes CASTGGQGSYEQYF.

The genes are TRBV4-1 and TRBJ2-2, with 11 bases identical to TRBD2. The CDR3 spans 16 residues. Trimming removed 2 bases from V and 7 bases from J; junction bases left unmatched: 6. Germline values: CDR1 MGHRA, CDR2 YSYEKL. In DNA form, the CDR3 reads TGCGCCAGCAGCCAATTAGCGGGAGGGCCGGGCGGGGAGCTGTTTTTT. This translates into CASSQLAGGPGGELFF.

V is TRBV14 and J is TRBJ2-7; 10 nucleotides match TRBD2. V lost 0 bases, J lost 0 bases, and 11 bases stayed unmatched. CDR3 length: 19 amino acids. The germline gives CDR1 SGHDN, CDR2 FVKESK. The CDR3 here is CASSQDYGSGGSSSYEQYF. CDR3 nucleotides: TGTGCCAGCAGCCAAGATTACGGTAGCGGGGGGTCGAGCTCCTACGAGCAGTACTTC. Looking up the rest from reference TRBV14 and TRBJ2-7 gives the full variable domain: EAGVTQFPSHSVIEKGQTVTLRCDPISGHDNLYWYRRVMGKEIKFLLHFVKESKQDESGMPNNRFLAERTGGTYSTLKVQPAELEDSGVYFCASSQDYGSGGSSSYEQYFGPGTRLTVT.

The rearrangement uses TRBV10-3 and TRBJ2-3, with 11 bases that match TRBD1. Trimming at V came to 10 bases and at J to 2 bases, leaving 5 bases not matched to a gene. The CDR3 totals 14 residues. Germline V gives CDR1 ENHRY, CDR2 SYGVKD. The CDR3 bases are TGTGCCACCTTCGGACAGGGGGCCACAGATACGCAGTATTTT. This codes for CATFGQGATDTQYF.

This chain connects TRBV27 to TRBJ2-3; TRBD1 aligns across 9 bases. The germline gives CDR1 MNHEY, CDR2 SMNVEV (reference sequence). The CDR3 sequence is 19 residues long. V was pared by 5 bases and J by 2 bases, with 17 bases of the junction left unmatched. The CDR3 coding sequence is TGTGCCAGCAGTCCAGGACAGGGGAGGGAACTAGCGATCACAGATACGCAGTATTTT. Translated, it gives CASSPGQGRELAITDTQYF.

The chain couples TRBV6-5 to TRBJ1-2; D perhaps matches TRBD1 (6 bases). The germline gives CDR1 MNHEY, CDR2 SVGAGI. CDR3 length: 15 amino acids. V lost 4 bases to trimming and J lost 6 bases, with 18 bases between them. The CDR3 spells CASSSPRRGGDGYTF. The DNA for the CDR3 is TGTGCCAGCAGTTCCCCCCGGCGAGGGGGAGATGGCTACACCTTC.

The chain combines TRBV6-1 with TRBJ2-7, with 7 bases identical to TRBD1. J lost 3 bases, V lost 1 base, and 6 bases had no gene match. In germline, CDR1 is MNHNS, CDR2 SASEGT. The CDR3 loop spans 15 amino acids. The DNA for the CDR3 is TGTGCCAGCAGTGAAGGCGACAGGGCTATCTACGAGCAGTACTTC. Its protein is CASSEGDRAIYEQYF.

Concerning this clone itself: Other DNA sequences of this sample code for an identical CDR3. In DNA form, the CDR3 reads TGTGCCAGCAGTATTCTAGCGGATACGCAGTATTTT. Amino acid sequence: CASSILADTQYF. This chain joins TRBV2 and TRBJ2-3; the D gene is possibly TRBD2 (6 bases). Germline V CDR1 and CDR2: SNHLY, FYNNEI. CDR3 length: 12 residues. The germline V and J ends were trimmed by 5 bases and 6 bases, with 9 bases remaining between them.

This sequence joins TRBV4-1 and TRBJ2-5, with TRBD2 identical over 10 bases. The assigned J gene may be wrong: the sequence end matches TRBJ2-7 better. This CDR3 comprises 13 residues. Germline loops: CDR1 MGHRA, CDR2 YSYEKL. The CDR3 region has the DNA TGCGCCAGCAGCCTAGCGGGAGGCTACGAGCAGTACTTC. Translation: CASSLAGGYEQYF.

The chain recombines TRBV4-1 with TRBJ2-7, with D tentatively TRBD2 (5 bases). Trimming cost V 4 bases and J 0 bases, with 13 bases left between them. This CDR3 comprises 15 residues. Germline CDR1 and CDR2: MGHRA and YSYEKL. The CDR3 reads CASSPYAGSSYEQYF. The DNA for the CDR3 is TGCGCCAGCAGCCCTTATGCGGGTTCCTCCTACGAGCAGTACTTC.

V usage is TRBV5-1 and J usage is TRBJ2-4; possible D gene TRBD2, 5 bases. This CDR3 has 16 amino acids. Germline V gene data show CDR1 as SGHRS and CDR2 as YFSETQ. Trimming pared 4 bases from V and 9 bases from J, leaving 23 bases between. The CDR3 sequence: CASSLDPGGRTSIQYF. The CDR3 DNA is TGCGCCAGCAGCCTGGATCCTGGAGGCCGGACGAGCATTCAGTACTTC.

J is TRBJ2-1 and V is TRBV6-5, with D maybe TRBD2 (6 bases). The CDR3 is made up of 16 amino acids. Trimming removed 0 bases at V and 5 bases at J, with 14 bases between. Germline CDR1 is MNHEY and CDR2 is SVGAGI. CDR3 sequence reads: CASSYSGGVGHNEQFF. The CDR3 DNA sequence: TGTGCCAGCAGTTACTCGGGGGGAGTGGGGCACAATGAGCAGTTCTTC.

The chain combines TRBV2 with TRBJ2-1; D gene ambiguous. Germline CDR1 SNHLY, CDR2 FYNNEI. There are 14 residues in the CDR3. The V end lost 7 bases, the J end lost 5 bases, and 15 bases lay between the germline ends. CDR3 residues: CASKGLTENNEQFF. For the CDR3, the DNA is TGTGCCAGCAAAGGTCTTACGGAGAACAATGAGCAGTTCTTC.

This rearrangement joins TRBV4-1 to TRBJ1-6; D call uncertain. Trimming cost V 1 base and J 7 bases, with 8 bases left between them. Per germline, CDR1 MGHRA and CDR2 YSYEKL. CDR3 length equals 14 residues. CDR3 nucleotide sequence: TGCGCCAGCAGCCAAGGTACGGGAAATTCACCCCTCCACTTT. Protein product: CASSQGTGNSPLHF.

The chain joins TRBV7-9 to TRBJ2-1; D is perhaps TRBD2 (6 bases). The CDR3 is 13 residues long. Germline CDR1 and CDR2: SEHNR and FQNEAQ (reference sequence). V lost 3 bases and J lost 6, with 9 bases in between. The DNA for the CDR3 is TGTGCCAGCAGCTTGAATAGCGGCAATGAGCAGTTCTTC. It codes for CASSLNSGNEQFF.

The chain links TRBV19 to TRBJ2-4; 7 bases align to TRBD2. Germline CDR1 is LNHDA and CDR2 is SQIVND (reference sequence). The CDR3 is 13 amino acids. V shed 5 bases, J shed 6 bases, and the junction held 4 bases outside the gene matches. DNA of the CDR3: TGTGCCAGTAGTGGGGTAGCGGGAAACATTCAGTACTTC. This codes for CASSGVAGNIQYF.